The clone carrying this T cell receptor beta chain showed up many times. These data come from a study of CD8+CD57+ T cells in acquired aplastic anemia. The template used for profiling TCR beta VDJ and CDR3 was genomic DNA. TCRdb reanalysed the reads using MiXCR and keeps one entry per CDR3 protein. Of roughly 190,000 distinct CDR3 sequences listed, roughly half are singletons. The specimen sequenced was sorted CD4+, CD8+, or CD8+CD57+ T cells (not recorded which) from PBMCs. The sequence was obtained from a human donor in good health, serving as a control.

The CDR3 DNA reads as TGCAGTGCTAGAACGAGTAATCAGCCCCAGCATTTT. It specifies CSARTSNQPQHF. V is TRBV20-1 and J is TRBJ1-5; no clear D gene. Trimming left V 2 bases short and J 4 bases short, with 6 bases between. CDR1 is DFQATT, CDR2 SNEGSKA, per germline (reference sequence). This CDR3 region has 12 residues.